The 27 T cell receptor beta chains presented below share a single source sample, sequenced in a study of T cell clonotyping in hematopoietic cell transplantation. Assay: immunoSEQ multiplex PCR; the TCRdb copy retains only in-frame clones and omits some. Here the sample spans 70,000 or so clones, roughly 94% being singletons. Sample: peripheral blood mononuclear cells. These receptors were obtained from a man aged 50 to 60 in good health. Some clones in this sample may be carry-over from other donors' samples.

The V gene is TRBV29-1, the J gene TRBJ1-5; TRBD1 agrees at 7 bases. The CDR3 extends over 13 amino acids. Germline values: CDR1 SQVTM, CDR2 ANQGSEA. V trimming: 4 bases; J trimming: 3 bases; junction bases outside the gene matches: 3. The DNA of the CDR3 is TGCAGCGTTGGGACAGGCATCAATCAGCCCCAGCATTTT. This codes for CSVGTGINQPQHF.

The chain links TRBV2 to TRBJ2-5; D unclear. CDR1 and CDR2 (germline): SNHLY, FYNNEI. With 5 bases removed from V and 7 bases from J, the gap between germline ends came to 17 bases. The length of the CDR3 is 14 residues. The CDR3 DNA reads as TGTGCCAGCAGTCCCAACCCAGGTTATGCGACCCAGTACTTC. Translating it yields CASSPNPGYATQYF.

The chain carries TRBV19 and TRBJ1-3; tentatively, D is TRBD1 (5 bases). The germline V gene has CDR1 LNHDA and CDR2 SQIVND (reference sequence). CDR3 size: 15 residues. V gave up 6 bases and J gave up 0 bases, with 12 bases separating them. For the CDR3, the DNA is TGTGCCAGTAGCCCTGACAGCACCTCTGGAAACACCATATATTTT. It is translated as CASSPDSTSGNTIYF.

This rearrangement joins TRBV30 to TRBJ2-5; 10 bases match TRBD2. Germline CDR1 GTSNPN, CDR2 SVGIG (reference sequence). Trimming at V came to 3 bases and at J to 4 bases, leaving 5 bases not matched to a gene. CDR3 length: 14 residues. The CDR3 DNA reads as TGTGCCTGGAGGTTCAGCGGGAGGGCAGAGACCCAGTACTTC. Its protein product is CAWRFSGRAETQYF.

The gene calls are TRBV19 and TRBJ1-3, with 7 bases that match TRBD1. The CDR3 is 14 residues long. J was trimmed by 2 bases and V by 3 bases; bases with no gene match: 1. CDR1 LNHDA and CDR2 SQIVND come from the germline V gene (reference sequence). The CDR3 loop reads CASSMTGTGNTIYF. CDR3 in DNA: TGTGCCAGTAGTATGACAGGGACTGGAAACACCATATATTTT.

The chain joins TRBV6-1 to TRBJ2-1; no reliable D call. Germline V lookup: CDR1 MNHNS, CDR2 SASEGT. The CDR3 is 15 residues long. V gave up 6 bases and J gave up 6 bases, with 18 bases separating them. CDR3 residues: CASRGRSPSRNEQFF. In nucleotides, the CDR3 is TGTGCCAGCAGAGGACGGAGCCCCTCCCGCAATGAGCAGTTCTTC.

V gene TRBV7-2 combines with J gene TRBJ1-2; 10 bases are shared with TRBD1. Germline lookup yields CDR1 SGHTA and CDR2 FQGNSA. V trimming: 2 bases; J trimming: 4 bases; junction bases outside the gene matches: 16. The length of the CDR3 is 19 residues. The CDR3, as DNA: TGTGCCAGCAGCTTAAGGCCGGAGGGACAGGGGTCTGGCGGCTATGGCTACACCTTC. Encoded protein: CASSLRPEGQGSGGYGYTF.

This sequence joins TRBV2 and TRBJ1-1; D unclear. Germline CDR1 reads SNHLY; CDR2 reads FYNNEI. The V gene lost 4 bases and the J gene lost 0 bases, with 9 bases spanning the gap. The CDR3 covers 14 residues. The CDR3 is CASSAGSVNTEAFF. CDR3 DNA: TGTGCCAGCAGTGCCGGCAGTGTGAACACTGAAGCTTTCTTT.

In this sample, this clone turned up a few times. The CDR3 sequence: CASSSSSGGGTEAFF. Here the CDR3 DNA reads TGTGCCAGCAGTTCCTCCTCCGGGGGTGGCACTGAAGCTTTCTTT. The V call is TRBV27, the J call TRBJ1-1, with D perhaps TRBD1 (5 bases). Trimming shortened V by 4 bases and J by 4 bases, and 16 bases separated the two germline ends. The CDR3 consists of 15 residues. CDR1 and CDR2 from the germline V gene are MNHEY and SMNVEV (reference sequence).

As concerns this clone: This sample also contains other DNA sequences that code for the same CDR3. The rearrangement links TRBV5-6 to TRBJ2-5; D is ambiguous. Germline loops: CDR1 SGHDT, CDR2 YYEEEE. The V end was cut by 0 bases, the J end by 3 bases, with 6 bases between. CDR3 length: 13 residues. CDR3 nucleotide sequence: TGTGCCAGCAGCTTGGGCGGAAAAGAGACCCAGTACTTC. The encoded protein is CASSLGGKETQYF.

This clone was seen only once. This chain connects TRBV29-1 to TRBJ1-2; TRBD1 might be the D (6 bases). Germline V gene data show CDR1 as SQVTM and CDR2 as ANQGSEA. The CDR3 loop spans 12 amino acids. V shed 3 bases and J shed 4 bases, with 9 bases lying between them. CDR3 loop: CSVEIGGYGYTF. In DNA, the CDR3 is TGCAGCGTTGAGATAGGGGGCTATGGCTACACCTTC. The full variable domain, with the rest looked up from reference TRBV29-1 and TRBJ1-2, is SAVISQKPSRDICQRGTSLTIQCQVDSQVTMMFWYRQQPGQSLTLIATANQGSEATYESGFVIDKFPISRPNLTFSTLTVSNMSPEDSSIYLCSVEIGGYGYTFGSGTRLTVV.

The chain joins TRBV6-5 to TRBJ1-4, with TRBD1 as a possible D gene (5 bases). This CDR3 is built from 15 residues. V dropped 0 bases and J dropped 8 bases, with 13 bases sitting between them. Germline V gives CDR1 MNHEY, CDR2 SVGAGI. The chain's CDR3 is CASSYSQRGGEKLFF. CDR3 DNA: TGTGCCAGCAGTTACTCTCAGAGGGGTGGGGAAAAACTGTTTTTT.

V usage is TRBV4-2 and J usage is TRBJ2-7, with D uncertain. Trimming cost V 0 bases and J 0 bases, with 9 bases left between them. The CDR3 spans 15 residues. Germline loops: CDR1 LGHNA, CDR2 YNFKEQ. The CDR3 bases are TGTGCCAGCAGCCAAGATACCAGTTTCTCCTACGAGCAGTACTTC. It codes for CASSQDTSFSYEQYF.

The chain uses TRBV2 and TRBJ2-2; TRBD2 matches 10 bases. The CDR3 extends over 15 amino acids. The V gene's germline CDR1 is SNHLY and CDR2 FYNNEI. V was pared by 4 bases and J by 4 bases, with 3 bases of the junction left unmatched. In nucleotides, the CDR3 is TGTGCCAGCAGTGGTGGGACTAGCGCCACCGGGGAGCTGTTTTTT. Translating it yields CASSGGTSATGELFF.

The chain recombines TRBV30 with TRBJ1-3, with unresolved D. The CDR3 consists of 15 residues. From germline, CDR1 is GTSNPN and CDR2 SVGIG (reference sequence). Trimming took off 4 bases at V and 0 bases at J, with 13 bases between the two ends. CDR3 sequence reads: CAWTYSRSSGNTIYF. In nucleotides, the CDR3 is TGTGCCTGGACCTATTCGAGGAGCTCTGGAAACACCATATATTTT.

The CDR3 bases are TGTGCCAGCAGCCAACAGGGGAGGGGCGAGCAGTACTTC. Residues: CASSQQGRGEQYF. The V call is TRBV7-2, the J call TRBJ2-7; D tentatively fits TRBD1 or TRBD2 (7 bases each). CDR1 and CDR2 (germline): SGHTA, FQGNSA. The CDR3 is made up of 13 amino acids. Trimming left V 5 bases short and J 6 bases short, with 14 bases between.

The rearrangement links TRBV28 to TRBJ2-1; 8 bases are a match to TRBD1. The CDR3 extends over 15 amino acids. Germline assignment: CDR1 MDHEN and CDR2 SYDVKM. V was clipped by 5 bases and J by 9 bases; unmatched bases: 12. The CDR3 is CASSPPPTTGGEQFF. The CDR3 DNA reads as TGTGCCAGCAGTCCCCCACCTACTACAGGGGGTGAGCAGTTCTTC. Full variable domain (missing parts from reference TRBV28 and TRBJ2-1): DVKVTQSSRYLVKRTGEKVFLECVQDMDHENMFWYRQDPGLGLRLIYFSYDVKMKEKGDIPEGYSVSREKKERFSLILESASTNQTSMYLCASSPPPTTGGEQFFGPGTRLTVL.

V is TRBV28 and J is TRBJ1-4; D is possibly TRBD1 (5 bases). Germline values: CDR1 MDHEN, CDR2 SYDVKM. V lost 4 bases and J lost 6, with 12 bases in between. CDR3 length equals 14 residues. CDR3: CASSSPGGDEKLFF. CDR3 in DNA: TGTGCCAGCAGTTCCCCGGGAGGGGATGAAAAACTGTTTTTT.

The chain has TRBV19 and TRBJ1-5; D gene ambiguous. Germline CDR1 and CDR2: LNHDA and SQIVND (reference sequence). This CDR3 has 14 residues. V was trimmed by 6 bases and J by 5 bases, leaving 14 bases between them. The CDR3: CASRGPSGDQPQHF. CDR3 DNA sequence: TGTGCCAGTAGAGGGCCCTCTGGGGATCAGCCCCAGCATTTT.

This clone was seen once. This sequence joins TRBV19 and TRBJ2-1; D may be TRBD2 (5 bases). There are 15 residues in the CDR3. The germline V gene encodes CDR1 LNHDA and CDR2 SQIVND (reference sequence). The V and J ends lost 1 base and 7 bases respectively, with 14 bases between them. The CDR3 spells CASSIAPLGVNEQFF. The CDR3 DNA is TGTGCCAGTAGTATAGCCCCCCTCGGGGTAAATGAGCAGTTCTTC.

This clone was found once. The chain uses TRBV7-9 and TRBJ2-5, with D possibly matching TRBD2 (6 bases). Between the trimmed V and J ends, which lost 4 bases and 4 bases, there was a span of 16 bases. The CDR3 consists of 15 residues. In germline, CDR1 is SEHNR, CDR2 FQNEAQ (reference sequence). The CDR3 DNA reads as TGTGCCAGCAGCTCGAGCCGGGAGATGGGAGAGACCCAGTACTTC. Residues: CASSSSREMGETQYF.

The chain couples TRBV28 to TRBJ1-2; unclear D gene. Germline loops: CDR1 MDHEN, CDR2 SYDVKM. Trimming removed 5 bases at V and 5 bases at J, with 12 bases between. The CDR3 contains 13 residues. The CDR3 is CASSLRQTYGYTF. CDR3 nucleotides: TGTGCCAGCAGTCTGCGTCAGACGTATGGCTACACCTTC.

The chain joins TRBV6-5 to TRBJ1-1; TRBD1 matches at 7 bases. The CDR3 totals 15 residues. From germline, CDR1 is MNHEY and CDR2 SVGAGI. Trimming removed 6 bases from V and 4 bases from J; junction bases left unmatched: 11. CDR3 sequence: CASSYFRQGGTEAFF. CDR3 sequence (DNA): TGTGCCAGCAGCTATTTCAGACAGGGAGGCACTGAAGCTTTCTTT.

This clone was recorded once. The chain recombines TRBV2 with TRBJ2-7; 8 bases line up with TRBD2. The CDR3 is 17 residues long. The germline V gene has CDR1 SNHLY and CDR2 FYNNEI. Losses at the gene ends were 8 bases for V and 0 bases for J; bases not matched to a gene: 15. CDR3 protein: CASSPLTSEMSSYEQYF. The CDR3 nucleotides are TGTGCCAGCTCTCCCCTGACTAGCGAGATGAGCTCCTACGAGCAGTACTTC.

This chain connects TRBV14 to TRBJ2-5, with 12 bases fitting TRBD1. This CDR3 has 18 amino acids. The germline V gene encodes CDR1 SGHDN and CDR2 FVKESK. The V and J ends lost 0 bases and 5 bases, in that order; junction bases with no gene match: 10. This chain's CDR3 is CASSQDGWGTGGRETQYF. The CDR3 DNA follows: TGTGCCAGCAGCCAAGATGGATGGGGGACAGGGGGCCGGGAGACCCAGTACTTC.

The chain employs TRBV5-1 and TRBJ1-2; TRBD1 matches at 7 bases. CDR1 and CDR2 from the germline V gene are SGHRS and YFSETQ. CDR3 length: 13 residues. V gave up 4 bases and J gave up 5 bases; unmatched junction bases: 5. CDR3 region: CASSQTGVYGYTF. CDR3 sequence (DNA): TGCGCCAGCAGCCAAACAGGGGTATATGGCTACACCTTC.

V usage is TRBV5-1 and J usage is TRBJ1-4; D uncertain. Germline values: CDR1 SGHRS, CDR2 YFSETQ. The CDR3 spans 15 residues. V lost 1 base and J lost 4, with 11 bases in between. The CDR3 protein is CASSLSGVGNEKLFF. DNA of the CDR3: TGCGCCAGCAGCTTGTCTGGGGTTGGTAATGAAAAACTGTTTTTT.